The clone carrying this T cell receptor (beta chain) appeared a single time. Authors' data handling: Amplification of reference gene primers was used by the study to estimate nucleated cell counts. Libraries were prepared by immunoSEQ multiplex PCR; TCRdb keeps only in-frame clonotypes and omits some of them. From that table come the V and J calls and clone size; the DNA was used to work out D and trimming. The table includes roughly 100,000 clones, about four fifths detected once. The data were taken from a study of blood T cell repertoires in COVID-19. Germline values: CDR1 MNHEY, CDR2 SVGEGT. The CDR3 loop spans 16 amino acids. V dropped 6 bases and J dropped 7; count of bases not matched to a gene: 14.

The sequence came from a human donor in a cohort sampled during active COVID-19. The chain couples TRBV6-2 or TRBV6-3 to TRBJ1-2, with 10 bases fitting TRBD1. The specimen sequenced was peripheral blood. CDR3: CASSRDRGRRGPGYTF. For the CDR3, the DNA is TGTGCCAGCAGCAGGGACAGGGGCCGACGTGGTCCTGGCTACACCTTC.